What follows are 24 T cell receptor beta chains derived from one specimen sequenced in a study of cytomegalovirus exposure and HLA in healthy donors. PCR employed 60 Vbeta and 13 Jbeta primers. Profiled with immunoSEQ multiplex PCR; TCRdb holds only in-frame clones, not every one. Here the sample table reports 96,000 or so clones. The sequencing input was PBMCs. Source of these receptors: a woman aged 25 to 39 in good health and CMV-seronegative.

The V gene is TRBV7-2, the J gene TRBJ1-1, with 9 bases aligning to TRBD1. Germline CDR1 and CDR2: SGHTA and FQGNSA. Trimming removed 5 bases from V and 4 bases from J; junction bases left unmatched: 8. This CDR3 comprises 15 residues. The CDR3 DNA is TGTGCCAGCAGCCCAGTCGGGACAGGGTTCACTGAAGCTTTCTTT. Amino acids: CASSPVGTGFTEAFF.

The chain links TRBV14 to TRBJ2-1; 11 positions agree with TRBD2. Unmatched junction bases numbered 6, after V lost 1 base and J lost 7 bases. Germline lookup yields CDR1 SGHDN and CDR2 FVKESK. The CDR3 runs to 16 residues. CDR3 in amino acids: CASSQAGLAGGNEQFF. The DNA of the CDR3 is TGTGCCAGCAGCCAAGCCGGGCTAGCGGGGGGTAATGAGCAGTTCTTC.

The chain joins TRBV19 to TRBJ2-7; 10 positions match TRBD1. Germline CDR1 reads LNHDA; CDR2 reads SQIVND (reference sequence). V was clipped by 6 bases and J by 3 bases; unmatched bases: 8. This CDR3 spans 15 amino acids. For the CDR3, the DNA is TGTGCCAGTAGCGGACCGGGACAGGGGAGCTACGAGCAGTACTTC. Its translation is CASSGPGQGSYEQYF.

The chain uses TRBV23-1 and TRBJ1-1; D remains ambiguous. TRBV23-1 counts as an open reading frame of uncertain function. The CDR3 runs 15 residues. V lost 9 bases, J lost 2 bases, and 19 bases lay in between. Here the CDR3 reads CARRGPPRVNTEAFF. For the CDR3, the DNA is TGCGCCAGGAGAGGTCCCCCGAGGGTAAACACTGAAGCTTTCTTT.

V and J are TRBV6-1 and TRBJ1-2; D unclear. This CDR3 is built from 14 residues. The V gene lost 3 bases and the J gene lost 4 bases, with 12 bases spanning the gap. Per germline, CDR1 MNHNS and CDR2 SASEGT. CDR3 nucleotide sequence: TGTGCCAGCAGTGAGGCCTGGGAGGGCTATGGCTACACCTTC. The encoded protein is CASSEAWEGYGYTF.

The rearrangement joins TRBV19 to TRBJ1-5, with a possible D match to TRBD1 (6 bases). Trimming left V 4 bases short and J 0 bases short, with 7 bases between. The CDR3 length is 14 residues. Germline V gene lookup returns CDR1 LNHDA and CDR2 SQIVND (reference sequence). CDR3 nucleotide sequence: TGTGCCAGTAGTAAACAGGGTAGCAATCAGCCCCAGCATTTT. It encodes CASSKQGSNQPQHF.

Worth noting for this clone: Mismatch with germline at one junction end may stem from a read error. This specimen includes other DNA sequences encoding the same CDR3. The V call is TRBV2, the J call TRBJ1-5; D gene ambiguous. CDR1 is SNHLY, CDR2 FYNNEI, per germline. The CDR3 is 13 amino acids. The CDR3 nucleotides are TGCGCCAGCAGTGACAAAAACAATCAGCCCCAGCATTTT. Residues: CASSDKNNQPQHF.

The gene calls are TRBV9 and TRBJ2-7, with 8 bases fitting TRBD2. The germline CDR1 and CDR2 sequences are SGDLS and YYNGEE. The CDR3 spans 15 residues. Trimming cost V 0 bases and J 4 bases; bases outside gene matches: 6. CDR3: CASSVAASGFYEQYF. CDR3 bases: TGTGCCAGCAGCGTAGCGGCTAGCGGGTTTTACGAGCAGTACTTC. The whole variable domain, remainder taken from reference TRBV9 and TRBJ2-7, is DSGVTQTPKHLITATGQRVTLRCSPRSGDLSVYWYQQSLDQGLQFLIQYYNGEERAKGNILERFSAQQFPDLHSELNLSSLELGDSALYFCASSVAASGFYEQYFGPGTRLTVT.

The genes are TRBV7-8 and TRBJ2-5; unclear D gene. V lost 3 bases and J lost 3, with 2 bases in between. Germline V lookup: CDR1 SGHVS, CDR2 FQNEAQ. The CDR3 consists of 11 residues. CDR3 loop: CASSFKETQYF. DNA for the CDR3: TGTGCCAGCAGCTTCAAAGAGACCCAGTACTTC.

V gene TRBV10-3 combines with J gene TRBJ2-7, with TRBD1 matching over 10 bases. The CDR3 runs to 14 residues. J gave up 1 base and V 7 bases, and 4 bases lay outside the gene matches. Germline V gene data show CDR1 as ENHRY and CDR2 as SYGVKD. The CDR3 spells CAINPGQGSYEQYF. CDR3 sequence (DNA): TGTGCCATCAATCCGGGACAGGGGTCCTACGAGCAGTACTTC.

This chain links TRBV7-8 with TRBJ2-2; 7 bases line up with TRBD1. CDR1 and CDR2 (germline): SGHVS, FQNEAQ. The CDR3 has 15 amino acids. The junction had 7 bases not matched to a gene; V was cut back by 5 bases and J by 4 bases. The CDR3 DNA reads TGTGCCAGCAGCGCGATGGGACAGACCACCGGGGAGCTGTTTTTT. Its translation is CASSAMGQTTGELFF.

The chain recombines TRBV7-9 with TRBJ1-2; 9 nucleotides align to TRBD1. This CDR3 contains 16 residues. Trimming removed 4 bases from V and 2 bases from J; junction bases left unmatched: 8. The germline gives CDR1 SEHNR, CDR2 FQNEAQ (reference sequence). CDR3 DNA: TGTGCCAGCAGCTCCCAGACAGGGGGAACCAACTATGGCTACACCTTC. Translated: CASSSQTGGTNYGYTF.

V is TRBV28 and J is TRBJ1-3; 8 nucleotides align to TRBD1. V lost 3 bases to trimming and J lost 1 base; unmatched junction nucleotides: 8. The CDR3 is 17 residues long. CDR1 is MDHEN and CDR2 is SYDVKM in the germline V gene. This chain's CDR3 is CASSLGDRLSSGNTIYF. The CDR3 nucleotides read TGTGCCAGCAGTTTGGGGGACAGGTTATCGTCTGGAAACACCATATATTTT.

The chain uses TRBV11-1 and TRBJ2-2, with D possibly TRBD2 on 6 matching bases. Between the trimmed V and J ends, which lost 2 bases and 0 bases, there was a span of 7 bases. The CDR3 has 15 amino acids. Per the germline V gene, CDR1 is SGHAT and CDR2 is FQDESV (reference sequence). The CDR3 DNA sequence: TGTGCCAGCAGCTTACTAGCGACGAACACCGGGGAGCTGTTTTTT. This sequence encodes CASSLLATNTGELFF.

The rearrangement links TRBV7-3 to TRBJ1-1, with D tentatively TRBD1 (6 bases). This CDR3 contains 13 residues. Trimming removed 5 bases at V and 1 base at J, with 8 bases between. Looked up from germline, CDR1 is SGHTA and CDR2 is FQGTGA. The CDR3 DNA reads TGTGCCAGCAGCGGACAGTCGAACACTGAAGCTTTCTTT. It yields the protein CASSGQSNTEAFF. The whole variable domain, filled in from reference TRBV7-3 and TRBJ1-1, reads GAGVSQTPSNKVTEKGKYVELRCDPISGHTALYWYRQSLGQGPEFLIYFQGTGAADDSGLPNDRFFAVRPEGSVSTLKIQRTERGDSAVYLCASSGQSNTEAFFGQGTRLTVV.

The chain links TRBV18 to TRBJ2-1, with a tentative D call TRBD2 (5 bases). With 5 bases removed from V and 2 bases from J, the gap between germline ends came to 10 bases. The CDR3 is 14 amino acids. CDR1 and CDR2 (germline): KGHSH, LQKENI. The CDR3 region has the DNA TGTGCCAGCTCAAACGGGGATACCTACAATGAGCAGTTCTTC. It is translated as CASSNGDTYNEQFF. Filled out from reference TRBV18 and TRBJ2-1, the complete variable domain reads NAGVMQNPRHLVRRRGQEARLRCSPMKGHSHVYWYRQLPEEGLKFMVYLQKENIIDESGMPKERFSAEFPKEGPSILRIQQVVRGDSAAYFCASSNGDTYNEQFFGPGTRLTVL.

The chain links TRBV11-2 to TRBJ2-5, with D perhaps TRBD2 (7 bases). The CDR3 runs to 17 residues. V was clipped by 4 bases and J by 3 bases, with 21 bases between them. In germline, CDR1 is SGHAT, CDR2 FQNNGV. The CDR3: CASSYRGGASGKETQYF. The CDR3, as DNA: TGTGCCAGCAGCTACCGAGGGGGGGCCAGCGGGAAAGAGACCCAGTACTTC.

V usage is TRBV25-1 and J usage is TRBJ1-1, with D possibly TRBD1 on 5 matching bases. Trimming stripped 6 bases from V and 4 bases from J, with 12 bases between. CDR1 and CDR2 from the germline V gene are MGHDK and SYGVNS. This CDR3 comprises 13 residues. The CDR3 DNA sequence: TGTGCCAGCAGCCCCCCTAGGGGCACTGAAGCTTTCTTT. Its translation is CASSPPRGTEAFF.

The V and J genes are TRBV7-3 and TRBJ2-1, with a possible D match to TRBD1 (6 bases). V was clipped by 4 bases and J by 4 bases, with 14 bases between them. This CDR3 spans 15 amino acids. Germline CDR1 and CDR2: SGHTA and FQGTGA. CDR3 protein: CASSSLSRGYNEQFF. CDR3 coding DNA: TGTGCCAGCAGCTCCCTCTCGAGGGGGTACAATGAGCAGTTCTTC. Filled out from reference TRBV7-3 and TRBJ2-1, the complete variable domain reads GAGVSQTPSNKVTEKGKYVELRCDPISGHTALYWYRQSLGQGPEFLIYFQGTGAADDSGLPNDRFFAVRPEGSVSTLKIQRTERGDSAVYLCASSSLSRGYNEQFFGPGTRLTVL.

The chain couples TRBV7-2 to TRBJ1-2; 7 bases fit TRBD1. The V gene's germline CDR1 is SGHTA and CDR2 FQGNSA. With V trimmed by 4 bases and J by 3 bases, 5 bases remained unmatched. This CDR3 has 14 residues. CDR3 region: CASSSWTGDYGYTF. DNA for the CDR3: TGTGCCAGCAGCTCTTGGACAGGAGACTATGGCTACACCTTC.

The gene calls are TRBV19 and TRBJ2-7; D perhaps matches TRBD2 (5 bases). This CDR3 is built from 12 residues. Germline V CDR1 and CDR2: LNHDA, SQIVND (reference sequence). The V and J ends lost 10 bases and 3 bases respectively, with 13 bases between them. The chain's CDR3 is CATQAENYEQYF. The CDR3 DNA follows: TGTGCCACCCAAGCGGAAAACTACGAGCAGTACTTC.

The V call is TRBV7-6, the J call TRBJ2-7; tentative D call: TRBD2 (6 bases). With 5 bases removed from V and 9 bases from J, the gap between germline ends came to 17 bases. There are 13 residues in the CDR3. Germline V gives CDR1 SGHVS, CDR2 FNYEAQ. The CDR3 DNA is TGTGCCAGCAGCCCCCGGGACTTGGGAGTGCAGTACTTC. This translates into CASSPRDLGVQYF.

The rearrangement joins TRBV12-1 to TRBJ2-1; the table's D call, TRBD1, was not checked against the DNA. TRBV12-1 is reported as a pseudogene. This CDR3 has 14 amino acids. CDR3 nucleotide sequence: TGTGCCAGCAGCCCACCTCGACAGAGCAATGAGCAGTTCTTC. Encoded protein: CASSPPRQSNEQFF.

The chain is built from TRBV9 and TRBJ2-2, with D possibly being TRBD2 (5 bases). The germline gives CDR1 SGDLS, CDR2 YYNGEE. V was clipped by 4 bases and J by 4 bases, with 14 bases between them. The CDR3 sequence is 15 residues long. The CDR3 spells CASSIHRGGTGELFF. DNA for the CDR3: TGTGCCAGCAGCATCCACCGGGGTGGCACCGGGGAGCTGTTTTTT. The full variable domain, completed using reference TRBV9 and TRBJ2-2, is DSGVTQTPKHLITATGQRVTLRCSPRSGDLSVYWYQQSLDQGLQFLIQYYNGEERAKGNILERFSAQQFPDLHSELNLSSLELGDSALYFCASSIHRGGTGELFFGEGSRLTVL.